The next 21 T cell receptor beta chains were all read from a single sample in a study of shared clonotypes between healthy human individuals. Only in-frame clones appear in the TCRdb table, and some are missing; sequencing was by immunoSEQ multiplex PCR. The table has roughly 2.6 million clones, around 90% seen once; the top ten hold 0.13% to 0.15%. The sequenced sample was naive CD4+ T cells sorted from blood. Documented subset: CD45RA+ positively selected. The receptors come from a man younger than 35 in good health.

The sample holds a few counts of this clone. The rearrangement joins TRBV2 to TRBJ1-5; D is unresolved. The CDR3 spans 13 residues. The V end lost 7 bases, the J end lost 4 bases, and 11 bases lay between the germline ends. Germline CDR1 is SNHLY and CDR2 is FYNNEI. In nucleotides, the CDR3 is TGTGCCAGCACCCCAAGTGGGAATCAGCCCCAGCATTTT. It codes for CASTPSGNQPQHF.

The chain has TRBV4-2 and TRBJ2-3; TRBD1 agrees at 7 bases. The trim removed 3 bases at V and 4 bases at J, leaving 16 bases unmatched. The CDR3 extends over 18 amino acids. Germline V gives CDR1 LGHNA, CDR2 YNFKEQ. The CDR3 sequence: CASSQSGSRTGPSDTQYF. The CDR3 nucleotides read TGTGCCAGCAGCCAGAGCGGTTCGCGGACAGGTCCTTCAGATACGCAGTATTTT.

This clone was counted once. CDR3 nucleotides: TGTGCCAGCATCACTTCCCGGGAGACCCAGTACTTC. This translates into CASITSRETQYF. This chain joins TRBV6-1 and TRBJ2-5; the D is unclear. This CDR3 has 12 amino acids. Germline values: CDR1 MNHNS, CDR2 SASEGT. V was clipped by 7 bases and J by 5 bases, with 11 bases between them.

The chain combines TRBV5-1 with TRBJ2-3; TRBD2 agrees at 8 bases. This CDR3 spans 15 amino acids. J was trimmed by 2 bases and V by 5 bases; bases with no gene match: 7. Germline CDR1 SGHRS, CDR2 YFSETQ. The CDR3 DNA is TGCGCCAGCAGTCCAAGCGGGAGTCCCACAGATACGCAGTATTTT. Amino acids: CASSPSGSPTDTQYF.

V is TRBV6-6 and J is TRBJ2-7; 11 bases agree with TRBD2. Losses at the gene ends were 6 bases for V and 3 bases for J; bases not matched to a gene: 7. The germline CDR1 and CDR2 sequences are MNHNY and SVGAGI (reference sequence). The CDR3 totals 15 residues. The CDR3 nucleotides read TGTGCCAGCAGCACGACTAGCGGGGTTGTCTACGAGCAGTACTTC. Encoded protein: CASSTTSGVVYEQYF.

CDR3 sequence: CASSYSGTVNSPLHF. The CDR3 DNA reads TGTGCCAGCAGTTACTCCGGGACAGTAAATTCACCCCTCCACTTT. The chain couples TRBV6-5 to TRBJ1-6; TRBD1 matches at 7 bases. With V trimmed by 0 bases and J by 7 bases, 3 bases remained unmatched. This CDR3 has 15 residues. The germline V gene encodes CDR1 MNHEY and CDR2 SVGAGI.

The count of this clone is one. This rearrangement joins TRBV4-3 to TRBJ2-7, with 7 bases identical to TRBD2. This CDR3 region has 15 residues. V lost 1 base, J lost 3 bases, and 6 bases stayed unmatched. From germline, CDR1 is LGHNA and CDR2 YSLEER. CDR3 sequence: CASSQVGGEGYEQYF. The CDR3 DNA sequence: TGCGCCAGCAGCCAAGTTGGCGGGGAGGGCTACGAGCAGTACTTC.

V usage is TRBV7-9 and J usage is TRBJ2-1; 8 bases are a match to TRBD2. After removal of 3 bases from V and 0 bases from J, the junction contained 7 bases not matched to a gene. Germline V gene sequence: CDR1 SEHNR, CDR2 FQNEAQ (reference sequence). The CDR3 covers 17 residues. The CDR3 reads CASSFTSGLTSYNEQFF. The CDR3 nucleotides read TGTGCCAGCAGCTTTACTAGCGGCCTTACCTCCTACAATGAGCAGTTCTTC.

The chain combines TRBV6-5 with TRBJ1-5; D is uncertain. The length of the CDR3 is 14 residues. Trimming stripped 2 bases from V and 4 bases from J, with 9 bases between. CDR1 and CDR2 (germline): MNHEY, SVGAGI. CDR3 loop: CASSYKTGNQPQHF. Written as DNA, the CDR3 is TGTGCCAGCAGTTACAAGACGGGTAATCAGCCCCAGCATTTT.

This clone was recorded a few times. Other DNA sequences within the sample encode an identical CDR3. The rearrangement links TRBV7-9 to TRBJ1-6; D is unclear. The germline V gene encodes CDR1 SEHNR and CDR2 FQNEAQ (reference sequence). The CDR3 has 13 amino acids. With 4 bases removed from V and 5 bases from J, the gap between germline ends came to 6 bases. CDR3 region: CASSSGNNSPLHF. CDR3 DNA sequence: TGTGCCAGCAGCTCAGGCAATAATTCACCCCTCCACTTT. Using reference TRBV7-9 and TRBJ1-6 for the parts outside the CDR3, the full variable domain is DTGVSQNPRHKITKRGQNVTFRCDPISEHNRLYWYRQTLGQGPEFLTYFQNEAQLEKSRLLSDRFSAERPKGSFSTLEIQRTEQGDSAMYLCASSSGNNSPLHFGNGTRLTVT.

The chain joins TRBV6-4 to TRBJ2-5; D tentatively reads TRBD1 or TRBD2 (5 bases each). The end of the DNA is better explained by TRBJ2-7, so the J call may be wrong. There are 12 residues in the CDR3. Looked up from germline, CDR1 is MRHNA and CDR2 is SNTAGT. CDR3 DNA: TGTGCCGGACCGGGGACCACCTACGAGCAGTACTTC. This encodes CAGPGTTYEQYF.

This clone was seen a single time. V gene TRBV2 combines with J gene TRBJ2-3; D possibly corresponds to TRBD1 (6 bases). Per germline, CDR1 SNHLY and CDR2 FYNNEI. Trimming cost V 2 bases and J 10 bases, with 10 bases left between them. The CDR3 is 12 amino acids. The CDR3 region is CASSEQGTAQYF. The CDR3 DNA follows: TGTGCCAGCAGTGAACAGGGGACGGCGCAGTATTTT.

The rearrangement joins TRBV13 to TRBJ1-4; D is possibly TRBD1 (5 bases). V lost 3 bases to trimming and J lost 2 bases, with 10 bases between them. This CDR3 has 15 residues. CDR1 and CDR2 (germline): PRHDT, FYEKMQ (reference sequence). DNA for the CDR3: TGTGCCAGCAGCTTTCGGGGGAAGACTAATGAAAAACTGTTTTTT. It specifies CASSFRGKTNEKLFF.

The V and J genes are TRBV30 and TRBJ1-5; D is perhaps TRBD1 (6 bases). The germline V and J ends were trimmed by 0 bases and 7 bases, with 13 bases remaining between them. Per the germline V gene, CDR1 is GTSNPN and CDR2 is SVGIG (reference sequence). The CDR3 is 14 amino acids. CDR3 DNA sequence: TGTGCCTGGAGTGTAGGGGCAGGGGTCCAGCCCCAGCATTTT. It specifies CAWSVGAGVQPQHF. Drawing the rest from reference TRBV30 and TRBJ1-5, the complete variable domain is SQTIHQWPATLVQPVGSPLSLECTVEGTSNPNLYWYRQAAGRGLQLLFYSVGIGQISSEVPQNLSASRPQDRQFILSSKKLLLSDSGFYLCAWSVGAGVQPQHFGDGTRLSIL.

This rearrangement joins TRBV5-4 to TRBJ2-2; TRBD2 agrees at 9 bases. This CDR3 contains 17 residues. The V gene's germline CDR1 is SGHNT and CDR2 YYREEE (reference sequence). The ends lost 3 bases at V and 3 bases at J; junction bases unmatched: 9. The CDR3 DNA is TGTGCCAGCAGCTCCCCCATAGCGGGAGCCGACACCGGGGAGCTGTTTTTT. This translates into CASSSPIAGADTGELFF.

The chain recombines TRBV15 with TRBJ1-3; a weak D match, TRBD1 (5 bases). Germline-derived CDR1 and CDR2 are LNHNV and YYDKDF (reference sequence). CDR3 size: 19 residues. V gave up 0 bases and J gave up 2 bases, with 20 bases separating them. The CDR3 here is CATSRDVWGLGVTGNTIYF. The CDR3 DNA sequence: TGTGCCACCAGCAGAGATGTTTGGGGATTGGGGGTCACTGGAAACACCATATATTTT.

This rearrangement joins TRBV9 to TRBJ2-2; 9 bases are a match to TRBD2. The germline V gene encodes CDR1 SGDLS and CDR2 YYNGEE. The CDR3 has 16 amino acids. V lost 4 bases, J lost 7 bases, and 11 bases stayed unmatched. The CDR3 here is CASSSHSGGGGGELFF. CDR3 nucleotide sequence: TGTGCCAGCAGCTCGCATAGCGGGGGCGGTGGCGGGGAGCTGTTTTTT.

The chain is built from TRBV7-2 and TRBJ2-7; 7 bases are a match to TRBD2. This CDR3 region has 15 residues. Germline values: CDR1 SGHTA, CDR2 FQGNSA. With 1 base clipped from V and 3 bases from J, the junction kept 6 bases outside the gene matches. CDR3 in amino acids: CASSLVSSGGYEQYF. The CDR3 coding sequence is TGTGCCAGCAGCTTAGTGTCTAGCGGAGGCTACGAGCAGTACTTC.

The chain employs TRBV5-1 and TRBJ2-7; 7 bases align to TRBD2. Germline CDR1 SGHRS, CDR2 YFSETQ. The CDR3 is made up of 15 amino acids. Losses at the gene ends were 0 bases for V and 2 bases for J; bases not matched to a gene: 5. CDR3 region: CASSLDAGEPYEQYF. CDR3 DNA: TGCGCCAGCAGCTTGGATGCGGGGGAACCCTACGAGCAGTACTTC.

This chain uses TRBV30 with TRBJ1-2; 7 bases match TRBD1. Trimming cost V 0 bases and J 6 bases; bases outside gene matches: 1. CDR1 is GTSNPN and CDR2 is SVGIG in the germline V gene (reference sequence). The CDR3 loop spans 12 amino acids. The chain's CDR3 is CAWSVTGDGYTF. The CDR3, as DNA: TGTGCCTGGAGTGTTACAGGGGATGGCTACACCTTC.

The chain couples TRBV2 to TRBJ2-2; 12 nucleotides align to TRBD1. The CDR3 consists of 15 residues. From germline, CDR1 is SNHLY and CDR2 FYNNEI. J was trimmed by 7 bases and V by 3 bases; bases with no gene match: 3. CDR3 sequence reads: CASSEGQGAVGELFF. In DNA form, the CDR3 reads TGTGCCAGCAGTGAGGGACAGGGGGCTGTCGGGGAGCTGTTTTTT.